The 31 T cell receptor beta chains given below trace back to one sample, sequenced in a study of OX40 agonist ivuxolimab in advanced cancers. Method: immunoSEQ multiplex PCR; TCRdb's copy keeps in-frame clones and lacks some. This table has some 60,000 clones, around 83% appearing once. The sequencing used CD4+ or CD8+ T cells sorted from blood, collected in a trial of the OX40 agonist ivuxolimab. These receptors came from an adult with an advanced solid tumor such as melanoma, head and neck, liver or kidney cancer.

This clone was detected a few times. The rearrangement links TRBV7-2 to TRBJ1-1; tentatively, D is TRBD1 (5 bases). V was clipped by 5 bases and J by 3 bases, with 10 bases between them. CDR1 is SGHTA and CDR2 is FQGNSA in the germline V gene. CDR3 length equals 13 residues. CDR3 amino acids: CASSPGWDTEAFF. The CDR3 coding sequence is TGTGCCAGCAGCCCAGGGTGGGACACTGAAGCTTTCTTT. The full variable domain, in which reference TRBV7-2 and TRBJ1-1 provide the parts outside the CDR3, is GAGVSQSPSNKVTEKGKDVELRCDPISGHTALYWYRQSLGQGLEFLIYFQGNSAPDKSGLPSDRFSAERTGGSVSTLTIQRTQQEDSAVYLCASSPGWDTEAFFGQGTRLTVV.

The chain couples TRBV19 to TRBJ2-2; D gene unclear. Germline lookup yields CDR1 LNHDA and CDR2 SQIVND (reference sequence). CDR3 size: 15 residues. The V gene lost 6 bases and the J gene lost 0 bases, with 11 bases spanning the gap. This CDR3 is CASSPVTANTGELFF. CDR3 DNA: TGTGCCAGTAGCCCAGTTACCGCGAACACCGGGGAGCTGTTTTTT.

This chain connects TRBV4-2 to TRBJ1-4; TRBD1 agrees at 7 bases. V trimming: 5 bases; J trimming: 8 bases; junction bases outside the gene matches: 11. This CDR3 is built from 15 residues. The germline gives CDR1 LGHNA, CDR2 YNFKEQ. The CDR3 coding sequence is TGTGCCAGCAGCAACCTAGGGGGCGACGGAGAAAAACTGTTTTTT. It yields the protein CASSNLGGDGEKLFF.

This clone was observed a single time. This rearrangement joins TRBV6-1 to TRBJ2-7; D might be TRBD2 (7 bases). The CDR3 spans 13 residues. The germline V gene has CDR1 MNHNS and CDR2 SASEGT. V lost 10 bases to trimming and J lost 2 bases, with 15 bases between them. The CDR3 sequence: CATKGGNPYEQYF. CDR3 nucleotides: TGTGCCACTAAGGGGGGGAATCCCTACGAGCAGTACTTC.

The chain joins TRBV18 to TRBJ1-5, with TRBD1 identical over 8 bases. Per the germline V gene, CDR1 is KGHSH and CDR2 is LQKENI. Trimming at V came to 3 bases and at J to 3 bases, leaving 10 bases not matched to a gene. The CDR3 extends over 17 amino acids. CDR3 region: CASSPQTGAANNQPQHF. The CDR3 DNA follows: TGTGCCAGCTCACCTCAGACAGGGGCCGCAAACAATCAGCCCCAGCATTTT.

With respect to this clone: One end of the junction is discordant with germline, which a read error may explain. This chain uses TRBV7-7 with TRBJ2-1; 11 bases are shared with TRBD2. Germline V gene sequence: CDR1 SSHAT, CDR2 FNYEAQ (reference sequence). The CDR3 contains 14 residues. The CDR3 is CASSSTSGGDEQFF. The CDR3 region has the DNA TGTGCTAGCAGCAGTACTAGCGGGGGCGATGAGCAGTTCTTC.

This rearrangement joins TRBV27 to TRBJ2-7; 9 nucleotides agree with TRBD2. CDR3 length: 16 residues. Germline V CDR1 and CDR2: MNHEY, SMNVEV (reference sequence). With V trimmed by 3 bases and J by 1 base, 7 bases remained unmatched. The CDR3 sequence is CASSFSLAGLSYEQYF. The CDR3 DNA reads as TGTGCCAGCAGTTTCTCCCTAGCGGGATTATCCTACGAGCAGTACTTC.

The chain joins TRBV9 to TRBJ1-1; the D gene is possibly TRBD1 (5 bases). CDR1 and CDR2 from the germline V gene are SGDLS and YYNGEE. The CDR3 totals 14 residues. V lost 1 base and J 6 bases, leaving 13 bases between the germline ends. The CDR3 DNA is TGTGCCAGCAGCGTATTGGGGGGGATCGCTGAAGCTTTCTTT. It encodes CASSVLGGIAEAFF.

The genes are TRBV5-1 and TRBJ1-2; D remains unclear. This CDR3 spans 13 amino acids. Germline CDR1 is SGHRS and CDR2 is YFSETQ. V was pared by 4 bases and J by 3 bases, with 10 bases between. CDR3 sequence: CASSPIGDYGYTF. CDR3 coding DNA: TGCGCCAGCAGCCCCATAGGTGACTATGGCTACACCTTC. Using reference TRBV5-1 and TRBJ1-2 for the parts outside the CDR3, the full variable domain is KAGVTQTPRYLIKTRGQQVTLSCSPISGHRSVSWYQQTPGQGLQFLFEYFSETQRNKGNFPGRFSGRQFSNSRSEMNVSTLELGDSALYLCASSPIGDYGYTFGSGTRLTVV.

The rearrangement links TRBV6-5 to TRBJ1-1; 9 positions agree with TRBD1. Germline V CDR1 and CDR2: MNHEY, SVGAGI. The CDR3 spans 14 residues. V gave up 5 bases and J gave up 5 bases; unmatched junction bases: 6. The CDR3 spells CASSRTGGETEAFF. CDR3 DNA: TGTGCCAGCAGTCGAACAGGGGGCGAAACTGAAGCTTTCTTT.

CDR3 amino acids: CASSLGLGASEQFF. The CDR3 nucleotides read TGTGCCAGCAGCTTGGGTCTGGGGGCAAGTGAGCAGTTCTTC. The chain carries TRBV5-4 and TRBJ2-1; TRBD1 might be the D (6 bases). Germline V lookup: CDR1 SGHNT, CDR2 YYREEE (reference sequence). CDR3 length equals 14 residues. Trimming shortened V by 0 bases and J by 9 bases, and 13 bases separated the two germline ends.

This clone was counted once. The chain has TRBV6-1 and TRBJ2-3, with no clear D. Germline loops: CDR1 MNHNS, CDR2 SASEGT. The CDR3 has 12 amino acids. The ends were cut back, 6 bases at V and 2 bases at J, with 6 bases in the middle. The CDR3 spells CASRADTDTQYF. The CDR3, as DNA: TGTGCCAGCAGGGCAGACACAGATACGCAGTATTTT.

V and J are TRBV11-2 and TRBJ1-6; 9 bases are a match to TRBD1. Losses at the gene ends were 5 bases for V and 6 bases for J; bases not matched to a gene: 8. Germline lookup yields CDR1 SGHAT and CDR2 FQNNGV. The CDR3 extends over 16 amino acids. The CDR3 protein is CASSTRTGEINSPLHF. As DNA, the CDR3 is TGTGCCAGCAGCACCCGGACAGGGGAAATTAATTCACCCCTCCACTTT.

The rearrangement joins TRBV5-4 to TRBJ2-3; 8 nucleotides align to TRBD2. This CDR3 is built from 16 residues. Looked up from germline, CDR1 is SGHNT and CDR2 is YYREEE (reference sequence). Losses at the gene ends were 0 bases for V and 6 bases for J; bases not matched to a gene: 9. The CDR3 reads CASSLAGGGPSDTQYF. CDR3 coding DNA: TGTGCCAGCAGCTTGGCCGGGGGGGGGCCGTCCGATACGCAGTATTTT.

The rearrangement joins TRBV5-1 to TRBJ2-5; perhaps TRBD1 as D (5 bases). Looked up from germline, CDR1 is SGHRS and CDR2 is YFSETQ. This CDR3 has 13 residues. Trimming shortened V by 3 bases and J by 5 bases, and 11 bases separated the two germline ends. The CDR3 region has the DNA TGCGCCAGCAGCTGGGGCACCGCGGAGACCCAGTACTTC. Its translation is CASSWGTAETQYF.

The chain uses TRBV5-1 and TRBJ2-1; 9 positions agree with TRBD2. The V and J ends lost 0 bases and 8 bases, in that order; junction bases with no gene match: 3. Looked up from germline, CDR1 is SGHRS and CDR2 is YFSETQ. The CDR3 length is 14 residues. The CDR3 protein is CASSLVAGADEQFF. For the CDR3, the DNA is TGCGCCAGCAGCTTGGTAGCGGGGGCCGATGAGCAGTTCTTC.

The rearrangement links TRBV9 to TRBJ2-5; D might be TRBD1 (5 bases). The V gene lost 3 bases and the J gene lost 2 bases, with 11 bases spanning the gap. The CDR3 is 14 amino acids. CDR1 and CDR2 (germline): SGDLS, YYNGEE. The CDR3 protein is CASSEGQKQETQYF. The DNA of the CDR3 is TGTGCCAGCAGCGAGGGGCAGAAGCAAGAGACCCAGTACTTC.

This chain's CDR3 is CASSLGTDYGYTF. DNA of the CDR3: TGCGCCAGCAGCTTGGGGACGGACTATGGCTACACCTTC. The chain couples TRBV5-1 to TRBJ1-2; D gene unclear. V lost 0 bases to trimming and J lost 3 bases, with 6 bases between them. The CDR3 loop spans 13 amino acids. Per germline, CDR1 SGHRS and CDR2 YFSETQ.

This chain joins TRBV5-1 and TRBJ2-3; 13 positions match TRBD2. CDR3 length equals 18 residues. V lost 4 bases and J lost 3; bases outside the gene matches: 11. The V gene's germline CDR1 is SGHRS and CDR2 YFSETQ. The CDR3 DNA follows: TGCGCCAGCAGCCCCGGACTAGCGGGGGCCAAACGAACAGATACGCAGTATTTT. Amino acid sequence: CASSPGLAGAKRTDTQYF. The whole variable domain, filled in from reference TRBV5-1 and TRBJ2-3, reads KAGVTQTPRYLIKTRGQQVTLSCSPISGHRSVSWYQQTPGQGLQFLFEYFSETQRNKGNFPGRFSGRQFSNSRSEMNVSTLELGDSALYLCASSPGLAGAKRTDTQYFGPGTRLTVL.

Here the CDR3 reads CAITPAGQGYYGYTF. The CDR3 region has the DNA TGTGCCATCACGCCCGCGGGACAGGGGTACTATGGCTACACCTTC. V and J are TRBV10-3 and TRBJ1-2, with 10 bases identical to TRBD1. Germline V gene sequence: CDR1 ENHRY, CDR2 SYGVKD. V lost 7 bases to trimming and J lost 3 bases; unmatched junction nucleotides: 8. This CDR3 has 15 residues.

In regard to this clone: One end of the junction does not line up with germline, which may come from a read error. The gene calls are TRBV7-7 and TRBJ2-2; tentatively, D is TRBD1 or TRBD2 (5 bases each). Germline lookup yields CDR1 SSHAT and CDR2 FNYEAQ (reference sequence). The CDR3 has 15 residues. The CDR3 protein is CASTAGTVNTGELFF. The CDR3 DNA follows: TGTGCTAGCACCGCCGGGACGGTGAACACCGGGGAGCTGTTTTTT.

In DNA, the CDR3 is TGCGCCAGCGTGGGACTAGCGGGGGCTTCCTACGAGGAGCAGTACTTC. Translating it yields CASVGLAGASYEEQYF. The chain combines TRBV5-1 with TRBJ2-7; the match to TRBD2 covers 14 bases. The germline gives CDR1 SGHRS, CDR2 YFSETQ. This CDR3 spans 16 amino acids. Unmatched junction bases numbered 13, after V lost 7 bases and J lost 7 bases.

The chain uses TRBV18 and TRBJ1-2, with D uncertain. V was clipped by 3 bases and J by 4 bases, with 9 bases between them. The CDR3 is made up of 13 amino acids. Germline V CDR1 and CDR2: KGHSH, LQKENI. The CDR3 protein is CASSPETSYGYTF. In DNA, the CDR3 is TGTGCCAGCTCACCCGAGACTAGCTATGGCTACACCTTC.

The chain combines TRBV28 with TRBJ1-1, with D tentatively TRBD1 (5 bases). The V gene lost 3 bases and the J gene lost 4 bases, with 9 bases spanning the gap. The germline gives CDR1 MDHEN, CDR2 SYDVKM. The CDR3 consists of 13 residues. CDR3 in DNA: TGTGCCAGCAGTTTGCGGGGCGGCACTGAAGCTTTCTTT. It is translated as CASSLRGGTEAFF.

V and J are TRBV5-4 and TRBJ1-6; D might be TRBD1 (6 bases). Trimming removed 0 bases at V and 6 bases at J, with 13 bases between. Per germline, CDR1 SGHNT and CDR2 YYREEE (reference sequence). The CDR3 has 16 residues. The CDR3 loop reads CASSLAGAGRNSPLHF. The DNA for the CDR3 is TGTGCCAGCAGCTTGGCGGGGGCAGGGCGTAATTCACCCCTCCACTTT.

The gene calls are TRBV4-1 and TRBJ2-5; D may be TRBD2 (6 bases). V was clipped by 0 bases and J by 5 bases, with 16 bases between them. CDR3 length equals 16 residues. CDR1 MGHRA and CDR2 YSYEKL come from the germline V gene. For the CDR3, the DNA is TGCGCCAGCAGCCAAGATAGAGGAGGGTGGAGCGAGACCCAGTACTTC. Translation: CASSQDRGGWSETQYF.

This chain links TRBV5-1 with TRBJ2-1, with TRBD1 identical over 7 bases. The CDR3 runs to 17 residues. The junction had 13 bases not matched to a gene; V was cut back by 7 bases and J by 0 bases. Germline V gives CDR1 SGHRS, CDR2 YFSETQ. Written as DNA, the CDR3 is TGCGCCAGCCAAATGACGAGGGGGCCGAGCTCCTACAATGAGCAGTTCTTC. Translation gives CASQMTRGPSSYNEQFF.

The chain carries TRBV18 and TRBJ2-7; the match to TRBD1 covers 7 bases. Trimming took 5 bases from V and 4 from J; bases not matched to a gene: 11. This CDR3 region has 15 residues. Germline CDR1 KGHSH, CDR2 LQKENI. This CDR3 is CASSYTGVVKYEQYF. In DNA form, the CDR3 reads TGTGCCAGCTCATATACAGGGGTTGTAAAGTACGAGCAGTACTTC.

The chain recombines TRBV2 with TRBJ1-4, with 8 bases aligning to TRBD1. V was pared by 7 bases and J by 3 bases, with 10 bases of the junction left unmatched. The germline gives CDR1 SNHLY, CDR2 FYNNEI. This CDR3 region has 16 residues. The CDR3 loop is CASNFDRGSANEKLFF. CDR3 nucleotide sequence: TGTGCCAGCAACTTTGACAGGGGCTCAGCTAATGAAAAACTGTTTTTT.

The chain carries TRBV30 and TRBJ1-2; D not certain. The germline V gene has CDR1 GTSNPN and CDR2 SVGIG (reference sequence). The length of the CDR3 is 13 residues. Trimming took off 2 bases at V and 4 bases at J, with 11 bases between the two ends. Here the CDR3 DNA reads TGTGCCTGGAGTCGGCAGAGCTCCTATGGCTACACCTTC. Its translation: CAWSRQSSYGYTF.

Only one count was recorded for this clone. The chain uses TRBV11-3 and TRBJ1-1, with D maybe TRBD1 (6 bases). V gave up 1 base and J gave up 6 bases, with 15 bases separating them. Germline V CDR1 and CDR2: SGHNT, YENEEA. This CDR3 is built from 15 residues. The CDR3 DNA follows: TGTGCCAGCAGCTTAGTGAGAGGGGGAAACGCTGAAGCTTTCTTT. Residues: CASSLVRGGNAEAFF.